The next 9 T cell receptor beta chains were all read from a single sample in a study of OX40 agonist ivuxolimab in advanced cancers. The protocol used for the library was the immunoSEQ multiplex PCR assay. The table comes from immuneACCESS by way of TCRdb, which keeps in-frame sequences with V and J called. Part of the clones is missing from these tables; in studies checked, under half for an unresolved V gene and the rest for unknown reasons. Within this sample are some 86,000 clones, with about 92% of them counted one time only. The ten largest clones capture 0.25% to 0.35% of the sample. The material was CD4+ or CD8+ T cells sorted from blood, obtained in a trial of the OX40 agonist ivuxolimab. All receptors come from an adult with an advanced solid tumor such as melanoma, head and neck, liver or kidney cancer.

The chain employs TRBV19 and TRBJ1-1; D uncertain. CDR3 length equals 14 residues. Between the trimmed V and J ends, which lost 9 bases and 2 bases, there was a span of 16 bases. Germline V gene lookup returns CDR1 LNHDA and CDR2 SQIVND (reference sequence). The CDR3 DNA sequence: TGTGCCAGCCGCCGAGGAGGGCATAACACTGAAGCTTTCTTT. Protein: CASRRGGHNTEAFF.

The J gene is TRBJ1-1, the V gene TRBV5-1; TRBD1 aligns across 9 bases. J lost 2 bases, V lost 4 bases, and 9 bases had no gene match. This CDR3 contains 16 residues. Looked up from germline, CDR1 is SGHRS and CDR2 is YFSETQ. The CDR3 region has the DNA TGCGCCAGCAGCCAGCAAGGACAGGGGATAAACACTGAAGCTTTCTTT. It specifies CASSQQGQGINTEAFF. Combining the CDR3 with reference TRBV5-1 and TRBJ1-1 gives the whole variable domain KAGVTQTPRYLIKTRGQQVTLSCSPISGHRSVSWYQQTPGQGLQFLFEYFSETQRNKGNFPGRFSGRQFSNSRSEMNVSTLELGDSALYLCASSQQGQGINTEAFFGQGTRLTVV.

The chain links TRBV2 to TRBJ1-6, with D unresolved. Germline CDR1 reads SNHLY; CDR2 reads FYNNEI. Trimming cost V 7 bases and J 8 bases, with 9 bases left between them. The CDR3 totals 12 residues. DNA for the CDR3: TGTGCCAGCACCCCCTGGGATTCACCCCTCCACTTT. Translation: CASTPWDSPLHF.

The rearrangement joins TRBV7-6 to TRBJ2-5; no clear D. Trimming shortened V by 3 bases and J by 5 bases, and 10 bases separated the two germline ends. The CDR3 runs to 13 residues. Germline CDR1 reads SGHVS; CDR2 reads FNYEAQ. The chain's CDR3 is CASSFLDFETQYF. The DNA of the CDR3 is TGTGCCAGCAGCTTTCTAGACTTCGAGACCCAGTACTTC.

V and J are TRBV2 and TRBJ2-7; a weak D match, TRBD1 (5 bases). Trimming took 2 bases from V and 6 from J, leaving 14 bases between them. Germline loops: CDR1 SNHLY, CDR2 FYNNEI. The CDR3 totals 14 residues. CDR3 region: CASSEKGRGGEQYV. The CDR3 nucleotides are TGTGCCAGCAGTGAAAAGGGAAGGGGCGGCGAGCAGTACGTC.

The chain uses TRBV19 and TRBJ1-1; D is unresolved. Per germline, CDR1 LNHDA and CDR2 SQIVND (reference sequence). V dropped 3 bases and J dropped 3 bases, with 8 bases sitting between them. This CDR3 region has 13 residues. Written as DNA, the CDR3 is TGTGCCAGTAGTATCGTGGAGTACACTGAAGCTTTCTTT. Protein product: CASSIVEYTEAFF.

The chain employs TRBV2 and TRBJ1-6; the match to TRBD1 covers 7 bases. The CDR3 sequence is 15 residues long. CDR1 is SNHLY and CDR2 is FYNNEI in the germline V gene. The trim removed 0 bases at V and 6 bases at J, leaving 2 bases unmatched. CDR3 sequence: CASSEAGGLNSPLHF. The CDR3 DNA reads as TGTGCCAGCAGTGAAGCAGGGGGCCTTAATTCACCCCTCCACTTT.

The chain couples TRBV10-2 to TRBJ1-1, with 8 bases aligning to TRBD1. The J segment lost 5 bases and the V segment lost 2 bases, leaving 4 bases of the junction unmatched. Germline values: CDR1 WSHSY, CDR2 SAAADI. This CDR3 has 14 residues. This CDR3 reads CASSEQGARTEAFF. The CDR3, as DNA: TGCGCCAGCAGTGAGCAGGGGGCGCGGACTGAAGCTTTCTTT.

The chain is built from TRBV9 and TRBJ1-5; no reliable D call. Deletions cut 0 bases from V and 1 base from J, with 8 bases between. The CDR3 covers 15 residues. Germline V gene data show CDR1 as SGDLS and CDR2 as YYNGEE. The CDR3 sequence is CASSVGARSNQPQHF. In nucleotides, the CDR3 is TGTGCCAGCAGCGTAGGCGCCCGAAGCAATCAGCCCCAGCATTTT.